This T cell receptor (beta chain) was captured by sequencing in a study of persistence of HIV-infected CD4 T cells. Overlapping HIV-1 Gag 15-mer peptides at around 1 ug per peptide per mL were used. Sorting of responding CD4+ T cells relied on upregulated CD40 ligand together with CD69. Inclusion required CMV-positive serology and CD4+ counts above 400 cells/uL. The CDR3 extends over 13 amino acids. Deletions cut 7 bases from V and 0 bases from J, with 12 bases between. Germline CDR1 and CDR2: SQVTM and ANQGSEA. Findings and limits, study-wide: Degenerate expanded CDR3beta sequences were enriched among CMV- and Gag-responding cells. Within sorted populations, more oligoclonal TCRs accompanied more oligoclonal proviruses.

This clone has only a few counts. Antigen: not known. This was the immunoSEQ version 4 assay in survey mode. The repertoire was sequenced with immunoSEQ multiplex PCR; TCRdb's copy has only in-frame clones and lacks some. Altogether 25,000 to 35,000 clones are present, roughly 70% being singletons, with the ten largest covering approximately 1.5%. Sequences were derived from CD4+ T cells sorted from PBMCs after roughly 18-hour stimulation, sampled from a patient who received antiretroviral therapy. This clonotype was obtained from an adult man with HIV who was CMV-seropositive. The chain joins TRBV29-1 to TRBJ1-1; no firm D call. The CDR3 bases are TGCAGCGCTCGCGGCGGGTTGAACACTGAAGCTTTCTTT. Translated, it gives CSARGGLNTEAFF.